A selection of T cell receptor beta chains follows, all from one sample in a study of blood T cell repertoires in COVID-19. The protocol was immunoSEQ multiplex PCR, while the TCRdb copy is restricted to in-frame clones and leaves out a portion. The table lists approximately 48,000 clones, 85% of them singletons. Sequencing was carried out using peripheral blood. These receptors were taken from a man aged 55 to 70 with acute or convalescent COVID-19. CDR3s leave out the opening cysteine and the closing phenylalanine or tryptophan.

>TRBV9|TRBJ2-6
ASRSSGANVLT
>TRBV5-1|TRBJ2-3
ASSPASGSGRAYDTQY
>TRBV9|TRBJ2-1
ASSLTGGYNEQF
>TRBV30|TRBJ1-2
AWSATGPYGYT
>TRBV28|TRBJ2-5
ASTRGMVGGEETQY
>TRBV5-4|TRBJ2-1
ASSTSSFGEQF
>TRBV15|TRBJ2-7
ATSTGDSTYEQY
>TRBV5-4|TRBJ1-5
ASSFGRNQPQH
>TRBV6-5|TRBJ2-1
ASRRIAGVANEQF
>TRBV18|TRBJ1-2
ASSAEAGRTLGGYT
>TRBV27|TRBJ2-2
ASSSARTNTGELF
>TRBV28|TRBJ2-7
ASSLLREQY
>TRBV30|TRBJ1-5
AWSNSRNQPQH
>TRBV18|TRBJ1-4
ASSRDITTNEKLF
>TRBV28|TRBJ1-6
ASSPQGRAISPLH
>TRBV7-6|TRBJ2-5
ASSLGLAGGGQETQY
>TRBV28|TRBJ1-1
ASSFSEGITEAF
>TRBV18|TRBJ2-1
ASSLGTSRNEQF
>TRBV7-3|TRBJ2-1
ASSTRLARISYNEQF
>TRBV6-5|TRBJ2-1
ASNKEGLGEVEQF
>TRBV6-2/TRBV6-3|TRBJ1-5
ASSYKGGPQPQH
>TRBV27|TRBJ2-7
ASSWEDEQY
>TRBV29-1|TRBJ1-5
SVGGLGSNQPQH
>TRBV28|TRBJ2-5
ASSSPGRKGETQY
>TRBV11-2|TRBJ2-4
ASSLVPGQGVAKNIQY
>TRBV10-3|TRBJ2-1
AIRPSGGTYNEQF
>TRBV6-2/TRBV6-3|TRBJ1-2
ASSYSSGGLDGYT
>TRBV15|TRBJ1-1
ATSRGGLTNTEAF
>TRBV2|TRBJ1-1
ASTPRTGPEAF
>TRBV7-2|TRBJ2-4
ASSPGTGSNIQY
>TRBV19|TRBJ2-5
ASSSRRGLQETQY
>TRBV27|TRBJ1-1
ASSPMDSRSEAF